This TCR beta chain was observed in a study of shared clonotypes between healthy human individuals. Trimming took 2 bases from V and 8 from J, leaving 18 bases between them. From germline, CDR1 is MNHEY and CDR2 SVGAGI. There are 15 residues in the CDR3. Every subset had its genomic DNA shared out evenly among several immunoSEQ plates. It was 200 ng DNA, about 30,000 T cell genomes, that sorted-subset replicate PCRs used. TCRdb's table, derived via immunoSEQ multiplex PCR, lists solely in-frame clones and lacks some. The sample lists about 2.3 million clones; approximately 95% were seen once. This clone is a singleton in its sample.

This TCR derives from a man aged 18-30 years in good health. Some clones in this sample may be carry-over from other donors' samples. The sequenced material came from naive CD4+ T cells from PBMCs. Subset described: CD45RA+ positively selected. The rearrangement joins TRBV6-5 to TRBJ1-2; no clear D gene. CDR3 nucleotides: TGTGCCAGCAGTTACGACTGGCCCGACCCCCCGGGCTACACCTTC. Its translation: CASSYDWPDPPGYTF.